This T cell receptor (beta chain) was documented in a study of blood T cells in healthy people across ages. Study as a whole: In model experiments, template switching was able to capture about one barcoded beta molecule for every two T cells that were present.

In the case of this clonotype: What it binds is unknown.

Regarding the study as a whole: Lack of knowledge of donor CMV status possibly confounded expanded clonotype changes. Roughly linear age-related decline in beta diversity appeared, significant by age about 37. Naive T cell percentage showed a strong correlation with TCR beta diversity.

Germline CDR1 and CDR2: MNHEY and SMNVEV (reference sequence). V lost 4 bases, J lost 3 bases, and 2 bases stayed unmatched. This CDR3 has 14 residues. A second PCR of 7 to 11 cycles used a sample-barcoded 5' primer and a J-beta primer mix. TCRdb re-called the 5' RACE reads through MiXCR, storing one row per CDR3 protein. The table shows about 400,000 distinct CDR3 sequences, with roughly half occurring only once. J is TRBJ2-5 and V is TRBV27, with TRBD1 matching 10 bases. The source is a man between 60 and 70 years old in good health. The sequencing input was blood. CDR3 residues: CASSSGQGKETQYF. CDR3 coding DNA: TGTGCCAGCAGTTCGGGACAGGGGAAAGAGACCCAGTACTTC.